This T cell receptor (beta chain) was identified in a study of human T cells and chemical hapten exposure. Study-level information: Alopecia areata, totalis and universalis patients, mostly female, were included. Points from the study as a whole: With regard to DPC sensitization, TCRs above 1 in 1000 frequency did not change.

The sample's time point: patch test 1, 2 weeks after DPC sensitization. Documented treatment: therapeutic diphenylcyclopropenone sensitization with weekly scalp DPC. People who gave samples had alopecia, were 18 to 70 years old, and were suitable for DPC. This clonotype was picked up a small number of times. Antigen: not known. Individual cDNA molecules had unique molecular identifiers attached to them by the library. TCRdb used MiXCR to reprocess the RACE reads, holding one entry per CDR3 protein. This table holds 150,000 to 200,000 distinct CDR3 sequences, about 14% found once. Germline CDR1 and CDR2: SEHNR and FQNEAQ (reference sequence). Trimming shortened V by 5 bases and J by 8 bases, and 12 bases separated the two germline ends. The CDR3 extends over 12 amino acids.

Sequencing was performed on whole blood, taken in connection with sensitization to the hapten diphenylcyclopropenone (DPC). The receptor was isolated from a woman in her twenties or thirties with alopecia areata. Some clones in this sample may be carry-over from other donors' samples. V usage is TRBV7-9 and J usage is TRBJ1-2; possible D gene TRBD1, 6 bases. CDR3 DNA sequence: TGTGCCAGCAGCATAACAGGGCCCGGCTACACCTTC. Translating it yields CASSITGPGYTF.